This note documents a single TCR beta chain sequence. Its antigen target is currently unknown. There are no base qualities to consult, and no much larger clone falls within one base. The CDR3, cysteine through phenylalanine, is 14 amino acids long. The kept DNA is CDR3 alone, 42 bases in frame from the first base. V is shortened by 0 bases, J by 12 bases, and the region joining them spans 16 bases. Per the germline V gene, SGDLS is the CDR1 and YYNGEE is the CDR2. This sample stems from a study of control samples from healthy donors and cancer patients (dated by TCRdb to 2018 to 2021). Libraries were made using the immunoSEQ multiplex PCR assay. TCRdb limited this immuneACCESS table to in-frame rearrangements with V and J called. A share of clones is missing; checked studies link under half to unresolved V genes, and the rest is unexplained. Present in this sample are 90,000 to 150,000 clones, around 92% of which were seen just once. The ten biggest clones cover 40% of the sample.

Sequencing was done on a sample of blood. The TCR originated in a man aged 50 or older in good health. The chain was built from TRBV9 and TRBJ2-1; the D segment is perhaps TRBD1 or TRBD2, each sharing 6 matched bases. CDR3 sequence: CASSVGGTGALQFF. The DNA is as follows: TGTGCCAGCAGCGTAGGAGGTACGGGGGCTCTGCAGTTCTTC.